A selection of T cell receptor beta chains follows, all from one sample in a study of T-cell reconstitution after alpha-beta-depleted transplantation in children. TCRdb re-derived calls from the PCR reads in MiXCR, one entry per CDR3 protein. The table lists around 76,000 distinct CDR3 sequences, around 18% of them singletons, with about 51% in the top ten. The sample was PBMCs, mostly from graft donor cells, taken 360 days after TCRalphabeta/CD19-depleted stem cell transplant. The receptors originated from a male patient aged 2 to 9 who had a stem cell transplant for acute lymphoblastic leukemia, so the T cells may come from the graft donor. Each CDR3 is given with its conserved first and last residue. D genes are given only for firm matches. The size field is filled for only some rows; it gives once, few, many or a size class.

v_gene	j_gene	d_gene	abundance	CDR3aa	CDR3nt
TRBV28	TRBJ2-1	.	many	CASSGPGASAFEQFF	TGTGCCAGCAGTGGACCAGGGGCGAGCGCATTTGAGCAGTTCTTC
TRBV5-4	TRBJ2-3	TRBD2	few	CASSPVAGASTDTQYF	TGTGCCAGCAGCCCAGTAGCGGGAGCCAGCACAGATACGCAGTATTTT
TRBV7-2	TRBJ2-7	.	few	CASSLLAETYEQYF	TGTGCCAGCAGCTTACTTGCGGAGACCTACGAGCAGTACTTC
TRBV12-3/TRBV12-4	TRBJ2-5	.	.	CASSFRRAWGPQETQYF	TGTGCCAGCAGTTTCAGGCGGGCCTGGGGCCCCCAAGAGACCCAGTACTTC
TRBV12-3/TRBV12-4	TRBJ2-7	TRBD1	.	CASSLRQGGWNEQYF	TGTGCCAGCAGTCTTCGACAGGGCGGTTGGAACGAGCAGTACTTC
TRBV20-1	TRBJ2-3	TRBD2	few	CSARDAGLAGGPIDTQYF	TGCAGTGCTAGAGATGCGGGACTAGCGGGAGGGCCTATAGATACGCAGTATTTT
TRBV6-5	TRBJ1-4	TRBD1	few	CASSYWDRSEKLFF	TGTGCCAGCAGTTACTGGGACAGATCAGAAAAACTGTTTTTT
TRBV11-3	TRBJ2-3	.	.	CASSLAVAGFMDTQYF	TGTGCCAGCAGCTTAGCGGTTGCGGGCTTCATGGATACGCAGTATTTT
TRBV5-1	TRBJ2-7	.	many	CASSLNYEQYF	TGCGCCAGCAGCTTGAACTACGAGCAGTACTTC
TRBV12-3/TRBV12-4	TRBJ2-3	.	once	CASSRGTDTQYF	TGTGCCAGCAGTCGGGGCACAGATACGCAGTATTTT
TRBV5-1	TRBJ2-1	TRBD2	many	CASSLGTSGIEQFF	TGCGCCAGCAGCTTAGGGACTAGCGGGATTGAGCAGTTCTTC
TRBV7-8	TRBJ2-3	.	few	CASSLGEVTDTQYF	TGTGCCAGCAGCTTAGGAGAGGTCACAGATACGCAGTATTTT
TRBV10-3	TRBJ2-1	TRBD2	.	CAIRGLAANEQFF	TGTGCCATCAGAGGACTAGCTGCGAATGAGCAGTTCTTC
TRBV11-2	TRBJ2-2	.	.	CASTLSRTRATGELFF	TGTGCCAGCACCCTAAGCAGGACCCGGGCCACCGGGGAGCTGTTTTTT
TRBV5-1	TRBJ1-2	TRBD1	few	CASSLDRGGYTF	TGCGCCAGCAGCTTGGACAGGGGTGGCTACACCTTC
TRBV20-1	TRBJ2-3	.	few	CSARWMGGSTDTQYF	TGCAGTGCTAGATGGATGGGCGGGAGCACAGATACGCAGTATTTT
TRBV2	TRBJ1-2	.	few	CASSKPTKPNYGYTF	TGTGCCAGCAGCAAACCGACAAAGCCCAACTATGGCTACACCTTC
TRBV20-1	TRBJ2-5	.	.	CSAAGGRETQYF	TGCAGTGCTGCCGGGGGACGGGAGACCCAGTACTTC
TRBV4-2	TRBJ2-2	.	few	CASSHSQGSTGELFF	TGTGCCAGCAGCCACTCACAGGGTTCCACCGGGGAGCTGTTTTTT
TRBV15	TRBJ2-3	TRBD2	few	CATGLAGVDTQYF	TGTGCCACGGGACTAGCGGGAGTAGATACGCAGTATTTT
TRBV12-3/TRBV12-4	TRBJ1-2	.	few	CASSLGSGRVGGYTF	TGTGCCAGCAGTTTAGGGAGCGGCAGGGTGGGTGGCTACACCTTC
TRBV5-1	TRBJ2-3	.	few	CASSHFLQFTQYF	TGCGCCAGCAGCCACTTCCTCCAGTTTACGCAGTATTTT
TRBV11-2	TRBJ2-3	TRBD1	few	CASSAGQGLADTQYF	TGTGCCAGCAGCGCGGGACAGGGCCTCGCAGATACGCAGTATTTT
TRBV11-2	TRBJ2-2	TRBD2	.	CASSSLLAGGTGELFF	TGTGCCAGCAGCTCGCTACTAGCGGGAGGAACCGGGGAGCTGTTTTTT
TRBV6-1	TRBJ2-5	TRBD2	.	CASSGTLGTRETQYF	TGTGCCAGCAGTGGGACCCTAGGGACTAGAGAGACCCAGTACTTC
TRBV10-3	TRBJ2-5	.	.	CAISEISLASQETQYF	TGTGCCATCAGTGAAATATCGCTAGCATCGCAAGAGACCCAGTACTTC
TRBV25-1	TRBJ1-1	.	many	CASSELRGRDTEAFF	TGTGCCAGCAGTGAATTACGAGGGAGGGACACTGAAGCTTTCTTT
TRBV6-5	TRBJ1-1	TRBD1	many	CASSYESPGRGQDTEAFF	TGTGCCAGCAGTTACGAATCCCCCGGCAGGGGGCAGGACACTGAAGCTTTCTTT